The clone carrying this TCR beta chain was found once. The V gene's germline CDR1 is SGDLS and CDR2 YYNGEE. The CDR3 consists of 20 residues. Between the trimmed V and J ends, which lost 0 bases and 0 bases, there was a span of 19 bases. TCR beta chains were sequenced at survey level with immunoSEQ. Sequencing used immunoSEQ multiplex PCR; TCRdb keeps in-frame clones, though not all of them. The sample lists about 68,000 clones, around 93% occurring once. The sequence was collected from a man in his forties with rheumatoid arthritis. The rearrangement joins TRBV9 to TRBJ1-6; D gene unclear. The sample taken for sequencing was PBMCs. CDR3 residues: CASSVAGTIFGSSYNSPLHF. Written as DNA, the CDR3 is TGTGCCAGCAGCGTAGCGGGCACTATTTTCGGGAGCTCCTATAATTCACCCCTCCACTTT. Drawing the rest from reference TRBV9 and TRBJ1-6, the complete variable domain is DSGVTQTPKHLITATGQRVTLRCSPRSGDLSVYWYQQSLDQGLQFLIQYYNGEERAKGNILERFSAQQFPDLHSELNLSSLELGDSALYFCASSVAGTIFGSSYNSPLHFGNGTRLTVT.